This T cell receptor beta chain was captured by sequencing in a study of blood T cell repertoires in COVID-19. TCRdb's table, derived via immunoSEQ multiplex PCR, lists solely in-frame clones and lacks some. The sample yields 200,000 or so clones, 70% to 85% seen once. In terms of age and location, participants ranged from roughly 18 to 90 years and lived in about 25 US areas. Participants' own reports of clinical history determined their cohort assignment. This CDR3 has 17 amino acids. Germline V gene lookup returns CDR1 LGHNA and CDR2 YNFKEQ. J gave up 0 bases and V 3 bases, and 11 bases lay outside the gene matches.

This TCR came from a woman aged 40 to 50 with acute COVID-19. Sequenced material: PBMCs or T cells enriched from blood (not recorded which). This rearrangement joins TRBV4-2 to TRBJ2-7, with 7 nucleotides matching TRBD1. In DNA form, the CDR3 reads TGTGCCAGCAGCCAGAATACAGGGGCCTCGGTCTCCTACGAGCAGTACTTC. Residues: CASSQNTGASVSYEQYF.